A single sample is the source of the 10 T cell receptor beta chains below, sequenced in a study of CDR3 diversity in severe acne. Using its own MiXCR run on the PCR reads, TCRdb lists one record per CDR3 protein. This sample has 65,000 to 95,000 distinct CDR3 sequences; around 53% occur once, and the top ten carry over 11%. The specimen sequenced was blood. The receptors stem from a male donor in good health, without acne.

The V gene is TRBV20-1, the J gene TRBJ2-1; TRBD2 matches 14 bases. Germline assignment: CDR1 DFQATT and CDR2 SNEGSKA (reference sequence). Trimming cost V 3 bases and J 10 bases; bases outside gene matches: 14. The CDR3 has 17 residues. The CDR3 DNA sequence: TGCAGTGCTAGCGCCCCGGGACTAGCGGGAGCGGTAGGGGAGCAGTTCTTC. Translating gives CSASAPGLAGAVGEQFF.

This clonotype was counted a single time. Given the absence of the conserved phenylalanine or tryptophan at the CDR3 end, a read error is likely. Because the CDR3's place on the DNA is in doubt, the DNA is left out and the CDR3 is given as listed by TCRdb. CDR3 in amino acids: CRAGNSDRAY. V gene TRBV20-1 combines with J gene TRBJ2-3; the table's D gene call, TRBD1, was not cross checked with the DNA. CDR1 DFQATT and CDR2 SNEGSKA come from the germline V gene (reference sequence). A total of 10 residues make up the CDR3, ends included.

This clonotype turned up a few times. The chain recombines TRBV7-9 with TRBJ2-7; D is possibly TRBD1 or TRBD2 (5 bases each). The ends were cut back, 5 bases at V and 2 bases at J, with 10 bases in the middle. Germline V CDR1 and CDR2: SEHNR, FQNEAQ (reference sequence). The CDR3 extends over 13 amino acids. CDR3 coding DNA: TGTGCCAGCAGCAGGGACCGACCCTACGAGCAGTACTTC. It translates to CASSRDRPYEQYF.

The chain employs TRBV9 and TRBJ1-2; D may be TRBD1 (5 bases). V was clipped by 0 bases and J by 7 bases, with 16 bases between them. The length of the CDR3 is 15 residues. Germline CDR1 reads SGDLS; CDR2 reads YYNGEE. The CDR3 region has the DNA TGTGCCAGCAGCGTAGCTCCCGGGACGTCTCGTGGCTACACCTTC. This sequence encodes CASSVAPGTSRGYTF.

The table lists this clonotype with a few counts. The CDR3 loop reads CATSRDSYQPQHF. The CDR3 nucleotides are TGTGCCACCTCCCGGGACAGCTATCAGCCCCAGCATTTT. This sequence joins TRBV15 and TRBJ1-5; the match to TRBD1 covers 7 bases. The CDR3 sequence is 13 residues long. V was pared by 8 bases and J by 5 bases, with 6 bases of the junction left unmatched. Germline CDR1 and CDR2: LNHNV and YYDKDF (reference sequence). Complete variable domain (other parts from reference TRBV15 and TRBJ1-5): DAMVIQNPRYQVTQFGKPVTLSCSQTLNHNVMYWYQQKSSQAPKLLFHYYDKDFNNEADTPDNFQSRRPNTSFCFLDIRSPGLGDTAMYLCATSRDSYQPQHFGDGTRLSIL.

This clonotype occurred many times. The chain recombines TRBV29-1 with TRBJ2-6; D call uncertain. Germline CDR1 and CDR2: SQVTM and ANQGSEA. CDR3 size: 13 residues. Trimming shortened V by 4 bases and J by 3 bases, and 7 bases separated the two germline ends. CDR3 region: CSVAADGANVLTF. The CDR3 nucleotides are TGCAGCGTTGCGGCAGATGGGGCCAACGTCCTGACTTTC.

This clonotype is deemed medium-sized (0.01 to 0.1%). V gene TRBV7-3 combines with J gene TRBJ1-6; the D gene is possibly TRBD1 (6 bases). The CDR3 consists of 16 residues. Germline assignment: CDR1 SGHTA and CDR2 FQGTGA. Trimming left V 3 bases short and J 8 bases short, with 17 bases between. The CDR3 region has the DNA TGTGCCAGCAGCTTTGTGACAGGCCTGGGGGATTCACCCCTCCACTTT. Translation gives CASSFVTGLGDSPLHF. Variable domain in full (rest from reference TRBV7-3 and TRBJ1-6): GAGVSQTPSNKVTEKGKYVELRCDPISGHTALYWYRQSLGQGPEFLIYFQGTGAADDSGLPNDRFFAVRPEGSVSTLKIQRTERGDSAVYLCASSFVTGLGDSPLHFGNGTRLTVT.

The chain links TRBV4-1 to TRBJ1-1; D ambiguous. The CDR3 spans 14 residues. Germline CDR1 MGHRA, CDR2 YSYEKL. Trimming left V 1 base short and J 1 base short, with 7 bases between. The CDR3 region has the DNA TGCGCCAGCAGCCAAGTGTTCGCGAACACTGAAGCTTTCTTT. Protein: CASSQVFANTEAFF.

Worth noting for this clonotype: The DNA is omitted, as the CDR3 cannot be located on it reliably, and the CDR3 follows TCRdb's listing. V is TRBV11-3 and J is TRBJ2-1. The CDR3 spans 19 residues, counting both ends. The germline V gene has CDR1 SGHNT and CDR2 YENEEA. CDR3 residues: CASSFYICSEKSTINEQFF.

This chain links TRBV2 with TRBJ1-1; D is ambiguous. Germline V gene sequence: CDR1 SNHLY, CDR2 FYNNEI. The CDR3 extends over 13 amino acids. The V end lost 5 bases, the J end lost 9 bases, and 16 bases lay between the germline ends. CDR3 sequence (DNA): TGTGCCAGCAGTAGCGGAGGGAGTTTCCAAGCTTTCTTT. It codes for CASSSGGSFQAFF.